The 20 T cell receptor beta chains listed next were all sequenced from one sample in a study of blood T cells in healthy people across ages. Using a J-beta primer mix together with a sample-barcoded 5' primer, a second PCR was run for about 7 to 12 cycles. TCRdb itself ran the 5' RACE reads through MiXCR, one entry per CDR3 protein. The data show about 760,000 distinct CDR3 sequences, approximately 25% seen once. The data also belong to a second study, concerning T cells of mothers and their children.

The sequencing input was blood. The receptor set was obtained from a boy aged 5-17 years in good health.

This clonotype was detected only a few times. The chain couples TRBV29-1 to TRBJ2-7, with D perhaps TRBD1 (6 bases). The CDR3 spans 12 residues. The germline V and J ends were trimmed by 5 bases and 7 bases, with 15 bases remaining between them. Germline-derived CDR1 and CDR2 are SQVTM and ANQGSEA. CDR3 sequence (DNA): TGCAGCGTTACCATACAGGGATGGGAGCAGTACTTC. It encodes CSVTIQGWEQYF.

This sequence joins TRBV5-1 and TRBJ2-5; 9 bases line up with TRBD2. The V gene end was trimmed by 3 bases and the J gene end by 6 bases; junction bases not matched to a gene: 6. This CDR3 comprises 14 residues. Per germline, CDR1 SGHRS and CDR2 YFSETQ. CDR3 sequence: CASSSETSGQTQYF. The CDR3 bases are TGCGCCAGCAGCTCGGAGACTAGCGGACAGACCCAGTACTTC.

This clonotype has more than one count but fewer than ten. The gene calls are TRBV29-1 and TRBJ1-4; D unresolved. The CDR3 is made up of 12 amino acids. Germline V CDR1 and CDR2: SQVTM, ANQGSEA. Trimming left V 4 bases short and J 6 bases short, with 9 bases between. Here the CDR3 reads CSVGYGDEKLFF. The DNA for the CDR3 is TGCAGCGTTGGTTATGGGGATGAAAAACTGTTTTTT.

This clonotype appeared once. This chain links TRBV13 with TRBJ2-5; 10 bases align to TRBD1. V lost 7 bases to trimming and J lost 3 bases; unmatched junction nucleotides: 2. The germline V gene has CDR1 PRHDT and CDR2 FYEKMQ (reference sequence). The CDR3 is made up of 13 amino acids. This chain's CDR3 is CASKDRGEETQYF. For the CDR3, the DNA is TGTGCCAGCAAGGACAGGGGGGAAGAGACCCAGTACTTC.

This clonotype showed up just a few times. This chain uses TRBV6-1 with TRBJ2-5, with 7 nucleotides matching TRBD2. CDR3 length: 12 residues. V was clipped by 8 bases and J by 11 bases; unmatched bases: 11. Germline V CDR1 and CDR2: MNHNS, SASEGT. CDR3: CASLKEGREQYF. In nucleotides, the CDR3 is TGTGCCAGCCTTAAGGAGGGGCGGGAGCAGTACTTC.

V usage is TRBV5-6 and J usage is TRBJ1-1; the match to TRBD1 covers 8 bases. The CDR3 is 15 residues long. After removal of 0 bases from V and 3 bases from J, the junction contained 4 bases not matched to a gene. The germline V gene encodes CDR1 SGHDT and CDR2 YYEEEE. The CDR3 nucleotides are TGTGCCAGCAGCTTGGTAGAGACAGGGGACACTGAAGCTTTCTTT. Protein sequence: CASSLVETGDTEAFF. Full variable domain (rest looked up from reference TRBV5-6 and TRBJ1-1): DAGVTQSPTHLIKTRGQQVTLRCSPKSGHDTVSWYQQALGQGPQFIFQYYEEEERQRGNFPDRFSGHQFPNYSSELNVNALLLGDSALYLCASSLVETGDTEAFFGQGTRLTVV.

Note on this clonotype: A much larger clone is a single base away; this may be a read error. This chain uses TRBV2 with TRBJ2-3, with 13 bases that match TRBD2. CDR1 SNHLY and CDR2 FYNNEI come from the germline V gene. With 3 bases clipped from V and 2 bases from J, the junction kept 2 bases outside the gene matches. The CDR3 has 16 residues. CDR3 region: CASSDTSGGATDTQYF. The CDR3 DNA follows: TGTGCCAGCAGTGACACTAGCGGGGGGGCCACAGATACGCAGTATTTT.

This clonotype was observed a handful of times. This rearrangement joins TRBV7-6 to TRBJ1-1, with 9 nucleotides matching TRBD1. This CDR3 region has 14 residues. Losses at the gene ends were 5 bases for V and 3 bases for J; bases not matched to a gene: 4. The germline V gene encodes CDR1 SGHVS and CDR2 FNYEAQ. The CDR3 nucleotides read TGTGCCAGCAGCGTCAGGGACAGGGACACTGAAGCTTTCTTT. Encoded protein: CASSVRDRDTEAFF. Full variable domain (rest looked up from reference TRBV7-6 and TRBJ1-1): GAGVSQSPRYKVTKRGQDVALRCDPISGHVSLYWYRQALGQGPEFLTYFNYEAQQDKSGLPNDRFSAERPEGSISTLTIQRTEQRDSAMYRCASSVRDRDTEAFFGQGTRLTVV.

This rearrangement joins TRBV28 to TRBJ2-4; D is perhaps TRBD1 (5 bases). The CDR3 length is 13 residues. V lost 6 bases and J lost 6, with 12 bases in between. Germline lookup yields CDR1 MDHEN and CDR2 SYDVKM. The CDR3 region is CASSPGPRNIQYF. CDR3 DNA: TGTGCCAGCAGCCCAGGGCCGAGAAACATTCAGTACTTC.

This clonotype has only a few counts. The chain is built from TRBV15 and TRBJ1-6; D gene unclear. This CDR3 spans 16 amino acids. The germline CDR1 and CDR2 sequences are LNHNV and YYDKDF (reference sequence). The V gene lost 0 bases and the J gene lost 7 bases, with 13 bases spanning the gap. CDR3 in amino acids: CATSRDGGLGNSPLHF. CDR3 in DNA: TGTGCCACCAGCAGAGATGGCGGATTAGGAAATTCACCCCTCCACTTT.

J is TRBJ2-7 and V is TRBV20-1, with D perhaps given as TRBD1 or TRBD2 (5 bases each). V was cut by 0 bases and J by 5 bases, with 14 bases left in between. CDR3 length: 14 amino acids. Germline V gives CDR1 DFQATT, CDR2 SNEGSKA (reference sequence). CDR3 coding DNA: TGCAGTGCTAGAGATCGCCGGGGCGGAGACGAGCAGTACTTC. It translates to CSARDRRGGDEQYF.

In its sample, this clonotype was seen a few times. The chain recombines TRBV20-1 with TRBJ2-7, with a weak D call TRBD2 (6 bases). CDR1 and CDR2 from the germline V gene are DFQATT and SNEGSKA (reference sequence). V lost 6 bases to trimming and J lost 3 bases, with 9 bases between them. The CDR3 is made up of 11 amino acids. CDR3 DNA sequence: TGCAGTGCGAGGGACTTCTACGAGCAGTACTTC. This translates into CSARDFYEQYF.

The rearrangement uses TRBV5-6 and TRBJ2-5, with D hard to call. The V gene lost 5 bases and the J gene lost 4 bases, with 12 bases spanning the gap. Germline V lookup: CDR1 SGHDT, CDR2 YYEEEE. CDR3 length: 13 residues. The CDR3 region has the DNA TGTGCCAGCAGGTACCAAGGAGCAGAGACCCAGTACTTC. Its translation is CASRYQGAETQYF.

This sequence joins TRBV2 and TRBJ2-3; no firm D call. Germline-derived CDR1 and CDR2 are SNHLY and FYNNEI. V shed 6 bases and J shed 5 bases, with 12 bases lying between them. The length of the CDR3 is 13 residues. CDR3 amino acids: CASRGDSRDTQYF. For the CDR3, the DNA is TGTGCCAGCAGGGGCGATTCGAGAGATACGCAGTATTTT.

This clonotype was picked up one time. This sequence joins TRBV5-1 and TRBJ2-7; either TRBD1 or TRBD2 may fit D (5 bases each). The V end was cut by 6 bases, the J end by 0 bases, with 13 bases between. CDR3 size: 14 residues. Germline assignment: CDR1 SGHRS and CDR2 YFSETQ. In DNA, the CDR3 is TGCGCCAGCAATCCGCAGGGACCCTCCTACGAGCAGTACTTC. Translating gives CASNPQGPSYEQYF. The whole variable domain, filled in from reference TRBV5-1 and TRBJ2-7, reads KAGVTQTPRYLIKTRGQQVTLSCSPISGHRSVSWYQQTPGQGLQFLFEYFSETQRNKGNFPGRFSGRQFSNSRSEMNVSTLELGDSALYLCASNPQGPSYEQYFGPGTRLTVT.

This clonotype occurred a few times. V gene TRBV4-3 combines with J gene TRBJ2-5, with 10 nucleotides matching TRBD1. Gene TRBJ2-7 matches the end of the DNA better, so the J call may be wrong. This CDR3 is built from 15 residues. Germline CDR1 and CDR2: LGHNA and YSLEER. This CDR3 is CASSQGQGLVHEQYF. DNA of the CDR3: TGCGCCAGCAGCCAGGGACAGGGGTTGGTGCACGAGCAGTACTTC.

The V call is TRBV14, the J call TRBJ1-4; 7 nucleotides agree with TRBD1. The V gene's germline CDR1 is SGHDN and CDR2 FVKESK. The trim removed 1 base at V and 7 bases at J, leaving 6 bases unmatched. This CDR3 comprises 15 residues. The CDR3 coding sequence is TGTGCCAGCAGCCAAGGAGGGGGCATAAGTGAAAAACTGTTTTTT. Protein product: CASSQGGGISEKLFF.

V is TRBV12-3 or TRBV12-4 and J is TRBJ2-2; 12 bases are a match to TRBD2. The CDR3 extends over 17 amino acids. V was clipped by 3 bases and J by 6 bases; unmatched bases: 8. CDR3 amino acids: CASSFPSGGANAGELFF. In DNA form, the CDR3 reads TGTGCCAGCAGTTTCCCTAGCGGGGGGGCAAACGCCGGGGAGCTGTTTTTT.

This clonotype was seen more than once but under ten times. V usage is TRBV6-5 and J usage is TRBJ2-2, with D tentatively TRBD1 (6 bases). The CDR3 contains 15 residues. Trimming took off 0 bases at V and 7 bases at J, with 12 bases between the two ends. Germline CDR1 MNHEY, CDR2 SVGAGI. The chain's CDR3 is CASSYSITGFGELFF. DNA of the CDR3: TGTGCCAGCAGTTACTCAATTACAGGGTTCGGGGAGCTGTTTTTT.

This rearrangement joins TRBV7-9 to TRBJ2-3; D is possibly TRBD1 or TRBD2 (5 bases each). The ends were cut back, 6 bases at V and 3 bases at J, with 7 bases in the middle. The CDR3 runs 12 residues. CDR1 and CDR2 from the germline V gene are SEHNR and FQNEAQ (reference sequence). The CDR3 DNA reads as TGTGCCAGCAGGGGGGAAACAGATACGCAGTATTTT. Translation gives CASRGETDTQYF.